This T cell receptor (beta chain) was captured in a study of human T cells and chemical hapten exposure (dated by TCRdb to the early 2020s). For the study in its entirety: For sensitization, 2% DPC in acetone was applied to a 2 cm by 2 cm area of upper inner arm skin. Weekly therapeutic DPC doses were additionally applied to the scalp of patients throughout the approximately 25-week study period. Patch testing was done on the upper back using Finn chambers containing 0.01% DPC, and results were scored after 6 days according to International Contact Dermatitis Research Group standards. Alopecia areata with under or over 50% scalp involvement, alopecia totalis and alopecia universalis were represented in the patient cohort, which was mostly female. The libraries were sequenced as a pool, and the TCR yield per sample differed mostly because of small variations in library volumes within the pool. The study tracked peripheral blood TCR repertoire changes in vivo during primary and secondary sensitization to the hapten diphenylcyclopropenone (DPC) in alopecia patients. Blood samples were taken from patients before sensitization (week 0) and at 2, 6 and about 24 weeks after DPC sensitization. About 30 alopecia patients provided blood for TCR sequencing at one to four time points (pre-sensitization, 2, 6 and 24 weeks).

The library relied on RACE. Sequencing instrument: NextSeq 500. During library preparation, unique molecular identifiers were attached to individual cDNA molecules so that TCRs could be counted quantitatively and reproducibly. For every blood RNA sample, sequencing covered both the TCR alpha and TCR beta chains. The published analysis was carried out like this. A median of roughly 100,000 TCRs per sample was observed, with a range of roughly 23,224 to 750,000. The Decombinator software suite was used to annotate the V, J and CDR3 of the TCR reads. Every sample was subsampled to the same number of TCRs (28,000) for the PS versus PT1 abundance plots. Expanded TCRs were defined as absent before sensitization and observed at least eight times at the 2-week time point. The public reads were reprocessed in TCRdb via fastp at Q25 and MiXCR, keeping in-frame beta chains. CDR3 protein duplicates are merged, each entry listing the most common genes and DNA. V and J calls and clone size were set by TCRdb, not the authors. The sample records over 300,000 distinct CDR3 sequences, 4.5% to 5.5% of which are singletons. The ten largest make up roughly 2.6% of the sample.

This clonotype was observed at least ten times. The target of this receptor is not known. Within one base of it there is no much larger clone, and no base qualities were kept. Overall study outcomes, separate from this receptor: DPC sensitization did not change how many TCRs were above 1 in 1000 frequency, and no evidence was found of alterations in global repertoire structure. Compared with pre-sensitization or healthy control sets, expanded TCRs formed significantly more large CDR3 similarity clusters, which is consistent with antigen-driven responses. Repeated subsampling changed both the strength of the expansion versus patch-test correlation and the threshold at which that correlation became significant. All patients had alopecia, a presumed autoimmune disease, so their immune response might differ from that of healthy individuals. A positive correlation was found between the number of PT1 expanded TCRs and patch test score, with significance reached at thresholds 8, 16 and 32 but not 4.

The sample's time point label, in plain terms: pre-sensitization, week 0. The treatment or condition label corresponds to: therapeutic diphenylcyclopropenone sensitization with weekly scalp DPC. Blood at each patch-test visit was drawn before the patch test was applied. To be eligible, patients had to be aged 18 to 70, diagnosed with alopecia and judged suitable for DPC therapy, while pregnant patients were excluded. Total RNA was extracted from unfractionated whole blood collected in Tempus Blood RNA tubes. The germline V gene specifies SNHLY as CDR1 and FYNNEI as CDR2. The junction carries 14 bases between V and J, which are trimmed by 2 bases and 4 bases respectively. CDR3 length: 15 amino acids, cysteine to phenylalanine. CDR3 DNA only is kept here, 45 bases in frame from base 1.

This sequence originates from a woman aged 45-65 years with alopecia areata. Some clones in this sample may be carry-over from other donors' samples. The source was whole blood, collected in connection with sensitization to the hapten diphenylcyclopropenone (DPC). This receptor chain uses TRBV2 and TRBJ2-5; no D segment can be confidently identified. The base sequence is TGTGCCAGCAGTGAACTTTTAGAGTGGGGAGAGACCCAGTACTTC. It translates as CASSELLEWGETQYF.